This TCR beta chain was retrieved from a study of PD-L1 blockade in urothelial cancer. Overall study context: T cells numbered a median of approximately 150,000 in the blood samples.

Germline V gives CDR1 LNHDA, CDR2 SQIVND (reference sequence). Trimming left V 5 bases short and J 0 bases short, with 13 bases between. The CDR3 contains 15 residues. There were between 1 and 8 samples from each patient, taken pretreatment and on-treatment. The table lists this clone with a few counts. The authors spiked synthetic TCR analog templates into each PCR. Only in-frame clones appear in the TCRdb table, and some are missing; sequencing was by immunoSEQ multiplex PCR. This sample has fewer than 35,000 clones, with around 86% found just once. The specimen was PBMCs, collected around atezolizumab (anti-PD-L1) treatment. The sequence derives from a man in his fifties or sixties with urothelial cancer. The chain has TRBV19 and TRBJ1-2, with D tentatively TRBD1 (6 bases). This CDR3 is CASSWGQNTNYGYTF. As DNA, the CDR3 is TGTGCCAGTAGTTGGGGGCAGAATACTAACTATGGCTACACCTTC. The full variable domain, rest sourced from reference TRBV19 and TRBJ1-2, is DGGITQSPKYLFRKEGQNVTLSCEQNLNHDAMYWYRQDPGQGLRLIYYSQIVNDFQKGDIAEGYSVSREKKESFPLTVTSAQKNPTAFYLCASSWGQNTNYGYTFGSGTRLTVV.